Detailed here is one T cell receptor (beta chain). What it recognizes is unknown. The sample comes from a study of T cell responses to AZD1222 COVID-19 vaccine. Broader study findings: No repertoire was sampled before or during the peak T cell response, only after it. Donors were largely white British and mainly female; clonal diversity was possibly underestimated. Researchers report vaccine-associated CD4 TCRs spanning spike, with dominance at 160-218 and 743-854.

Sequenced by immunoSEQ multiplex PCR; TCRdb stores in-frame clones only, minus some. The sample yields about 93,000 clones, nearly 90% seen once. The germline CDR1 and CDR2 sequences are SGHNT and YENEEA. This CDR3 contains 11 residues. V lost 5 bases and J 8 bases, leaving 9 bases between the germline ends. This clonotype was obtained from an adult in good health. The source was peripheral blood, collected on day 0 of MenACWY control vaccination. This chain joins TRBV11-3 and TRBJ1-2, with D uncertain. The CDR3 sequence is CASSNPGGYTF. CDR3 DNA sequence: TGTGCCAGCAGCAACCCTGGGGGCTACACCTTC.